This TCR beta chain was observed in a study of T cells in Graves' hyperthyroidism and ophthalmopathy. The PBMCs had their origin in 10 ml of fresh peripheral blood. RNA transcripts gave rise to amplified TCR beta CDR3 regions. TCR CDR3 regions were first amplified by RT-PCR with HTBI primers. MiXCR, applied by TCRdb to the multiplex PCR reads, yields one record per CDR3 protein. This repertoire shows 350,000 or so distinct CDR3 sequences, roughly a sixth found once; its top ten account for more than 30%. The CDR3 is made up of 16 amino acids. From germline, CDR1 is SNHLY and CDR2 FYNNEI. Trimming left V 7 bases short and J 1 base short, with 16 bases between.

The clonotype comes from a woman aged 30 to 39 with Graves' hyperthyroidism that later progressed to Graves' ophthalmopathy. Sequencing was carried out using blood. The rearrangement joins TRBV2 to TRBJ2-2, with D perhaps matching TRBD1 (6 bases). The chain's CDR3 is CASKSEDSQNTGELFF. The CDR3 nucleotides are TGTGCCAGCAAGTCGGAGGACAGTCAGAACACCGGGGAGCTGTTTTTT.